This entry is about one TCR beta chain. These data originate in a study of blood T cell repertoires in COVID-19. Sequencing used immunoSEQ multiplex PCR; TCRdb keeps in-frame clones, though not all of them. The sample contains around 92,000 clones, less than 85% of which appear only once. Specimen: peripheral blood. The origin of this receptor is a man aged 65 to 85 with COVID-19, enrolled during active disease.

CDR3: CAIRPGLTFTGELFF. CDR3 nucleotides: TGTGCCATCAGACCGGGACTTACATTCACCGGGGAGCTGTTTTTT. This chain uses TRBV10-3 with TRBJ2-2; a possible D gene is TRBD2 (6 bases). The CDR3 is 15 amino acids. V was trimmed by 6 bases and J by 4 bases, leaving 15 bases between them. Germline values: CDR1 ENHRY, CDR2 SYGVKD.